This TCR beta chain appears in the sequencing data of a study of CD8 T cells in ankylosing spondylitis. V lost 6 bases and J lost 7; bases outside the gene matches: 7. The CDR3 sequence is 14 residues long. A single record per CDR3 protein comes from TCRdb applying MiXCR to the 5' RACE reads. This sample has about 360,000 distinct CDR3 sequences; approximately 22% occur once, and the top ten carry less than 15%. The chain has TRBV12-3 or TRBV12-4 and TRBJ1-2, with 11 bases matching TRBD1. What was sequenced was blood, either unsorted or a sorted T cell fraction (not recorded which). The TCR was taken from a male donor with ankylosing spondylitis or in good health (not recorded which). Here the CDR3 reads CASSYGQGALGYTF. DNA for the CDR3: TGTGCCAGCAGCTACGGACAGGGGGCGCTTGGCTACACCTTC.